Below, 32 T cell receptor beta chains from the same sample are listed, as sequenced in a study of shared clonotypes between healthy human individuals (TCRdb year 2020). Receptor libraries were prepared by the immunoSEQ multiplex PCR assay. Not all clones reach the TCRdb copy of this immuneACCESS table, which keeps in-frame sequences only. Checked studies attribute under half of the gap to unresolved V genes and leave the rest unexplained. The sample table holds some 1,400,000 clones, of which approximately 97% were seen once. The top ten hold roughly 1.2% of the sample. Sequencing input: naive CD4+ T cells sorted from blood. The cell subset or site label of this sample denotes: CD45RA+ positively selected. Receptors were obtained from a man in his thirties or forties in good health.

CDR3 protein: CASNKNTEAFF. CDR3 sequence (DNA): TGTGCCAGCAACAAGAACACTGAAGCTTTCTTT. The chain joins TRBV7-2 to TRBJ1-1; no reliable D call. The germline V gene has CDR1 SGHTA and CDR2 FQGNSA. Trimming pared 7 bases from V and 1 base from J, leaving 4 bases between. This CDR3 contains 11 residues.

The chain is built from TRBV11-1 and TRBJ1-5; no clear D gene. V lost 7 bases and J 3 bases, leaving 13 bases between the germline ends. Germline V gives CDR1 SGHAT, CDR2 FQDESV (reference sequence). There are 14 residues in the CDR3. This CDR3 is CASNKKGPNQPQHF. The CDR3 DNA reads TGTGCCAGCAACAAGAAGGGTCCCAATCAGCCCCAGCATTTT.

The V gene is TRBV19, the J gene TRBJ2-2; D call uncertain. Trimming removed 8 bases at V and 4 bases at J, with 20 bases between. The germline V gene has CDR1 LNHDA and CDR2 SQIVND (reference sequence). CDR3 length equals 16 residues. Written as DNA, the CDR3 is TGTGCCAGTGGGCCAACAGCCCCGCCTAGCACCGGGGAGCTGTTTTTT. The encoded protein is CASGPTAPPSTGELFF. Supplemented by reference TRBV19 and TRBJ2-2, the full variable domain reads DGGITQSPKYLFRKEGQNVTLSCEQNLNHDAMYWYRQDPGQGLRLIYYSQIVNDFQKGDIAEGYSVSREKKESFPLTVTSAQKNPTAFYLCASGPTAPPSTGELFFGEGSRLTVL.

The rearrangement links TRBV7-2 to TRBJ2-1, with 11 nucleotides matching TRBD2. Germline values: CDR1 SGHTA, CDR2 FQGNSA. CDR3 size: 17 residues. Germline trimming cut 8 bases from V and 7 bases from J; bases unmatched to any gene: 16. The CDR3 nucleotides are TGTGCCAGCCGTTTCCTAGCGGGAGGACCTCAGGGGAATGAGCAGTTCTTC. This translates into CASRFLAGGPQGNEQFF.

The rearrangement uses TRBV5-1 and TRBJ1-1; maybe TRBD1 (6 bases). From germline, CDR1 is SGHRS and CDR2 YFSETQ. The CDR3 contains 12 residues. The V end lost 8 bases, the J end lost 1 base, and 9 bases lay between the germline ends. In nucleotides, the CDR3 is TGCGCCAGTCAGGGGACGAACACTGAAGCTTTCTTT. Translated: CASQGTNTEAFF.

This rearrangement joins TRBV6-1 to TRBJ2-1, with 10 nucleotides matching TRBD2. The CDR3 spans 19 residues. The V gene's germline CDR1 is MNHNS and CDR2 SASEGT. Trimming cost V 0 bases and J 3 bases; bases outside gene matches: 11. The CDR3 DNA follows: TGTGCCAGCAGTGAAGCGAGGAGGCTAGCGGGAGTGTTCTACAATGAGCAGTTCTTC. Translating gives CASSEARRLAGVFYNEQFF.

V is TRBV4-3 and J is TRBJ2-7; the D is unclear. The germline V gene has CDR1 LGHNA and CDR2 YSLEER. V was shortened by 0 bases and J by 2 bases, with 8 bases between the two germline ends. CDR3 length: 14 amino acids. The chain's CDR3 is CASSQDGETYEQYF. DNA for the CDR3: TGCGCCAGCAGCCAAGATGGAGAGACCTACGAGCAGTACTTC.

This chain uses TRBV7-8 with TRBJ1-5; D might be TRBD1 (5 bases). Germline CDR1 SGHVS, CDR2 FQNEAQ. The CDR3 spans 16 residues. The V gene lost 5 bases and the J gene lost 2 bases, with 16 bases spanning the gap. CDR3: CASSDTGSRGNQPQHF. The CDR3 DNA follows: TGTGCCAGCAGCGATACAGGATCTCGGGGCAATCAGCCCCAGCATTTT.

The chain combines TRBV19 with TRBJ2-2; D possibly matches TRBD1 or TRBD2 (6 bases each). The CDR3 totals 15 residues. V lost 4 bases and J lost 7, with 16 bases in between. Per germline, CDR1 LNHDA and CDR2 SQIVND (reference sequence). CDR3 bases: TGTGCCAGTAGTAGTCCAGGGGACTCCTTCGGGGAGCTGTTTTTT. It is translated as CASSSPGDSFGELFF.

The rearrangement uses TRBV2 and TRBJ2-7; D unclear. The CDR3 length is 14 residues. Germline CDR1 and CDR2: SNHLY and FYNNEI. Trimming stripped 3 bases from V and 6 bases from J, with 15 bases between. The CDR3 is CASSEVPRGLEQYF. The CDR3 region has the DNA TGTGCCAGCAGTGAGGTCCCCCGAGGCCTCGAGCAGTACTTC.

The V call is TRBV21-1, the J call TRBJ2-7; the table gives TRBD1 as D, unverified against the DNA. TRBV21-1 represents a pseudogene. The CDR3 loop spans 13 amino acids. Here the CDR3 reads CASSPSPQGSVYF. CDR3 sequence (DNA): TGTGCCAGCAGCCCCTCACCCCAGGGATCGGTATACTTC.

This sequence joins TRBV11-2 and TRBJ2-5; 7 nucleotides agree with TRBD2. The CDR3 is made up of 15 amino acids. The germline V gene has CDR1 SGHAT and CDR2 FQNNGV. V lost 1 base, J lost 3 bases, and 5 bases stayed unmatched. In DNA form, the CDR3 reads TGTGCCAGCAGCTTAGGTCCTAGCGGAGAAGAGACCCAGTACTTC. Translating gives CASSLGPSGEETQYF.

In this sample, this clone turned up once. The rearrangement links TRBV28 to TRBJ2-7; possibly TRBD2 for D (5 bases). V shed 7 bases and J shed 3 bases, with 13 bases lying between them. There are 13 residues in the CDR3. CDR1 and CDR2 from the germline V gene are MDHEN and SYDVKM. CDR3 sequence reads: CASTSGNIYEQYF. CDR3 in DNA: TGTGCCAGCACCTCCGGGAACATCTACGAGCAGTACTTC.

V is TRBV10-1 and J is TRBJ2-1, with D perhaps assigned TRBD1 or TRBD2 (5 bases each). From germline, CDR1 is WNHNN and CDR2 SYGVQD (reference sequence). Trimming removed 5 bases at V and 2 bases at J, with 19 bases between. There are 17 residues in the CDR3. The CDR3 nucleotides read TGCGCCAGCAGTCCTGGATTCACCGGGACCGCCTACAATGAGCAGTTCTTC. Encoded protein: CASSPGFTGTAYNEQFF.

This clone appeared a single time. The CDR3 DNA reads TGCGCCAGCAGCTGGGGACAGGCGAATAACTATGGCTACACCTTC. This sequence encodes CASSWGQANNYGYTF. V usage is TRBV5-1 and J usage is TRBJ1-2; TRBD1 agrees at 8 bases. CDR3 length: 15 residues. The trim removed 3 bases at V and 1 base at J, leaving 5 bases unmatched. Germline V CDR1 and CDR2: SGHRS, YFSETQ.

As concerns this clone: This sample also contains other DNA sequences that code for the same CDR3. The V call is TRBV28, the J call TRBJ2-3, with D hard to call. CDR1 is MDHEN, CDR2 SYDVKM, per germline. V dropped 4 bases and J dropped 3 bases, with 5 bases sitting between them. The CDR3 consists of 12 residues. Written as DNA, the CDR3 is TGTGCCAGCAGTTCCAGGACAGATACGCAGTATTTT. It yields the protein CASSSRTDTQYF.

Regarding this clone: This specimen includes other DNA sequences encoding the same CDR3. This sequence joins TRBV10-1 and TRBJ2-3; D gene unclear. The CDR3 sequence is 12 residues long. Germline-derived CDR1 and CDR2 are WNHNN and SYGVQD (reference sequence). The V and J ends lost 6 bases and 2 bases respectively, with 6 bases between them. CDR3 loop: CASSPNTDTQYF. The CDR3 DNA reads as TGCGCCAGCAGCCCCAACACAGATACGCAGTATTTT.

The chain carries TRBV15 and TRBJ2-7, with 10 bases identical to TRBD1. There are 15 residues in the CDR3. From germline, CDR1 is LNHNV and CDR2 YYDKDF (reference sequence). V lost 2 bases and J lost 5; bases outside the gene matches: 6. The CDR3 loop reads CATSRSLTGGNEQYF. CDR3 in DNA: TGTGCCACCAGCAGATCCCTGACAGGGGGCAACGAGCAGTACTTC.

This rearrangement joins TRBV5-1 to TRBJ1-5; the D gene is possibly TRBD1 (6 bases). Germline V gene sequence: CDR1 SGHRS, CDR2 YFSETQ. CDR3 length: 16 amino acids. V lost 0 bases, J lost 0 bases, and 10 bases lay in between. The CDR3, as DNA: TGCGCCAGCAGCTTGGATGGACAGTATAGCAATCAGCCCCAGCATTTT. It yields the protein CASSLDGQYSNQPQHF.

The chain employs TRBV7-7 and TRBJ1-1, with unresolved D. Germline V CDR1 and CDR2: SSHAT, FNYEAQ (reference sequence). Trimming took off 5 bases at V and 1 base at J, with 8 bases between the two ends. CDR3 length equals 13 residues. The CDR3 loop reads CASSRDTNTEAFF. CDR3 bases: TGTGCCAGCAGCCGTGACACGAACACTGAAGCTTTCTTT.

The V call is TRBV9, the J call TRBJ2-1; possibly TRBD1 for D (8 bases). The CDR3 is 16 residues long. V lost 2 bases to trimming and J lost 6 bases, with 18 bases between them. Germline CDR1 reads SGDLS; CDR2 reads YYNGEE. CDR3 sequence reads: CASSVQGASGLNEQFF. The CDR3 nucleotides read TGTGCCAGCAGCGTCCAGGGGGCTAGCGGCCTCAATGAGCAGTTCTTC.

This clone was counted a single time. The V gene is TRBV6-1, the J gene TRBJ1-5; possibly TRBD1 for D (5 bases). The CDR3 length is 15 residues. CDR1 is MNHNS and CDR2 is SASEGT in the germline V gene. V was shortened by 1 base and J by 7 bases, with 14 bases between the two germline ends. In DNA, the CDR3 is TGTGCCAGCAGTGAAGATCTGACAGTAGGCCAGCCCCAGCATTTT. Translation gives CASSEDLTVGQPQHF.

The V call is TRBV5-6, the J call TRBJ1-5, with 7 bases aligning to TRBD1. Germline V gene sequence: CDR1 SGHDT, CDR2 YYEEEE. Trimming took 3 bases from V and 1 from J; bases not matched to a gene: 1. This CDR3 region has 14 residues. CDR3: CASSSQGSNQPQHF. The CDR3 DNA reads TGTGCCAGCAGCTCACAGGGGAGCAATCAGCCCCAGCATTTT.

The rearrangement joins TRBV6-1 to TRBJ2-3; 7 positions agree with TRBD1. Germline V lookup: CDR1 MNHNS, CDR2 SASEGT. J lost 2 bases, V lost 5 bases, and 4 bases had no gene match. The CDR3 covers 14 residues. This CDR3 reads CASSPGQTTDTQYF. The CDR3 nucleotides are TGTGCCAGCAGTCCGGGACAGACCACAGATACGCAGTATTTT.

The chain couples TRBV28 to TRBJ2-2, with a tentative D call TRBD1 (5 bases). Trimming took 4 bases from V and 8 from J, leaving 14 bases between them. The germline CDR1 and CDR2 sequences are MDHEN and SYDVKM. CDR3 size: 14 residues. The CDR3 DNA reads TGTGCCAGCAGTTCAGGGTCCGTACCTGGGGAGCTGTTTTTT. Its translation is CASSSGSVPGELFF.

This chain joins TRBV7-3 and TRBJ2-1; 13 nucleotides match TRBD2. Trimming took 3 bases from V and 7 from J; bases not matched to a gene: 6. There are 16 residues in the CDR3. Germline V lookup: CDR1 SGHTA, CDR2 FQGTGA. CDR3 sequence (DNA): TGTGCCAGCAGCTTCATAGGACTAGCGGGAGTAAATGAGCAGTTCTTC. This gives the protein CASSFIGLAGVNEQFF. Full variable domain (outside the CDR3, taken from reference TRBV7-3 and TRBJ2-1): GAGVSQTPSNKVTEKGKYVELRCDPISGHTALYWYRQSLGQGPEFLIYFQGTGAADDSGLPNDRFFAVRPEGSVSTLKIQRTERGDSAVYLCASSFIGLAGVNEQFFGPGTRLTVL.

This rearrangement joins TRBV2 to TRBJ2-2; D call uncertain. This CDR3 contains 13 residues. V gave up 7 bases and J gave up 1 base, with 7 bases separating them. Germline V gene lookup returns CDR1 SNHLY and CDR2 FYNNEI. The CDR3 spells CASTVGNTGELFF. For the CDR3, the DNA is TGTGCCAGCACGGTCGGGAACACCGGGGAGCTGTTTTTT.

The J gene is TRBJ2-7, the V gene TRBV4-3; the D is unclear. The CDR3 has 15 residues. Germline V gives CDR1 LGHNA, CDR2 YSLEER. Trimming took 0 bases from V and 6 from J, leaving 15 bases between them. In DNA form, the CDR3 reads TGCGCCAGCAGCCAAGATCTGGTAGGTGCAACCGAGCAGTACTTC. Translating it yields CASSQDLVGATEQYF.

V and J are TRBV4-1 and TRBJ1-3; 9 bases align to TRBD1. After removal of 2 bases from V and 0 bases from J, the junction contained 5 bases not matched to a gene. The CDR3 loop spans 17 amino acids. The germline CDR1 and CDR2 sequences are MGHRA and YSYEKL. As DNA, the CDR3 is TGCGCCAGCAGCCAACTGGGACAGGGCCCCTCTGGAAACACCATATATTTT. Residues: CASSQLGQGPSGNTIYF.

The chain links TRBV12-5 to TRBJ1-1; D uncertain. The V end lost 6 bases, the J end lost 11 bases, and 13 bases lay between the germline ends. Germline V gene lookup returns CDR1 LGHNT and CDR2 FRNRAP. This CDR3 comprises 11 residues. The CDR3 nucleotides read TGTGCTAGTGGGTCATCTAGTTTTGCTTTCTTT. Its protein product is CASGSSSFAFF.

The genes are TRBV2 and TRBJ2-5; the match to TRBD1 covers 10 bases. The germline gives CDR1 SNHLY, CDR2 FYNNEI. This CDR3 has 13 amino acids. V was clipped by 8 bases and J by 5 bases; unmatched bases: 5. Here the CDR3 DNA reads TGTGCCAGCTTGAGACAGGGGGCTGAGACCCAGTACTTC. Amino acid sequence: CASLRQGAETQYF.

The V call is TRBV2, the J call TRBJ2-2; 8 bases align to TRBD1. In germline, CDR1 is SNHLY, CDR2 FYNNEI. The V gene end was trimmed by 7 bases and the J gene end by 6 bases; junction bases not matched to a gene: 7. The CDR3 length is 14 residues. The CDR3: CASTTDRGAGELFF. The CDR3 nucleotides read TGTGCCAGCACTACCGACAGGGGCGCCGGGGAGCTGTTTTTT.